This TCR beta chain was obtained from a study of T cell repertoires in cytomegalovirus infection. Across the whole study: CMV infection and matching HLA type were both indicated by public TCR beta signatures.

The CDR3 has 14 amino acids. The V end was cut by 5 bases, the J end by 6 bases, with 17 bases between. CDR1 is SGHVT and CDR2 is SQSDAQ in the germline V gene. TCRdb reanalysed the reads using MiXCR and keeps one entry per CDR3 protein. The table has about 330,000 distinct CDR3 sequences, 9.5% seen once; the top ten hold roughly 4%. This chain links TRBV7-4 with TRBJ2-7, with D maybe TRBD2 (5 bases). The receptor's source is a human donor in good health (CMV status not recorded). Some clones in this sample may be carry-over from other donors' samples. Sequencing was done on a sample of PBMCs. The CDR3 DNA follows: TGTGCCAGCAGCGCAGCAGGAGGAACGGGCGAGCAGTACTTC. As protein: CASSAAGGTGEQYF.